These T cell receptor beta chains were read from a single sample in a study of human versus mouse CDR3 diversity and MHC coevolution. TCRdb's table, derived via immunoSEQ multiplex PCR, lists solely in-frame clones and lacks some. The table records roughly 80,000 clones, around 90% of them present only once. The sequencing input was naive CD4+ T cells from blood. These receptors were collected from a person between 25 and 69 years old in good health. The CDR3 runs from the conserved cysteine through the conserved F or W. Fields, in order: V gene, J gene, clone size, D gene, CDR3 length, CDR3 protein, CDR3 DNA. The D gene is left open where the match is weak. Some rows have no size entry. The others give once, few or many, or a class for an expanded clone.

v_gene: TRBV5-1; j_gene: TRBJ2-3; abundance: -; d_gene: -; len: 15; CDR3aa: CASSGQFSSTDTQYF; CDR3nt: TGCGCCAGCAGCGGACAGTTCTCTAGCACAGATACGCAGTATTTT
v_gene: TRBV6-1; j_gene: TRBJ1-1; abundance: -; d_gene: -; len: 15; CDR3aa: CASRTGGYSDTEAFF; CDR3nt: TGTGCCAGCAGGACGGGGGGCTATTCTGACACTGAAGCTTTCTTT
v_gene: TRBV7-2; j_gene: TRBJ1-2; abundance: -; d_gene: TRBD1; len: 13; CDR3aa: CASSWGQGSGYTF; CDR3nt: TGTGCCAGCAGCTGGGGACAGGGGAGTGGCTACACCTTC
v_gene: TRBV6-6; j_gene: TRBJ1-5; abundance: -; d_gene: TRBD1; len: 15; CDR3aa: CASRPGQGTNQPQHF; CDR3nt: TGTGCCAGCAGACCGGGACAGGGGACCAATCAGCCCCAGCATTTT
v_gene: TRBV6-1; j_gene: TRBJ1-5; abundance: -; d_gene: -; len: 13; CDR3aa: CASRVGDNQPQHF; CDR3nt: TGTGCCAGCAGGGTAGGGGACAATCAGCCCCAGCATTTT
v_gene: TRBV18; j_gene: TRBJ2-1; abundance: -; d_gene: TRBD1; len: 15; CDR3aa: CASSPVEGAYNEQFF; CDR3nt: TGTGCCAGCTCACCAGTCGAGGGGGCTTACAATGAGCAGTTCTTC
v_gene: TRBV30; j_gene: TRBJ2-1; abundance: -; d_gene: -; len: 14; CDR3aa: CAWNKLRDSRMQFF; CDR3nt: TGTGCCTGGAATAAACTTCGGGACTCACGTATGCAGTTCTTC
v_gene: TRBV27; j_gene: TRBJ2-3; abundance: -; d_gene: TRBD2; len: 14; CDR3aa: CASSLAGGPGTQYF; CDR3nt: TGTGCCAGCAGTCTAGCGGGAGGGCCCGGTACGCAGTATTTT
v_gene: TRBV28; j_gene: TRBJ1-1; abundance: -; d_gene: TRBD1; len: 12; CDR3aa: CASSPTTGGAFF; CDR3nt: TGTGCCAGCAGCCCGACAACAGGGGGTGCTTTCTTT
v_gene: TRBV5-6; j_gene: TRBJ2-7; abundance: -; d_gene: -; len: 12; CDR3aa: CASSLAGDRQYF; CDR3nt: TGTGCCAGCAGCTTGGCGGGGGACAGGCAGTACTTC
v_gene: TRBV6-4; j_gene: TRBJ2-6; abundance: -; d_gene: -; len: 17; CDR3aa: CARRDSRIRSGANVLTF; CDR3nt: TGTGCCAGGCGGGACTCACGTATTCGCTCTGGGGCCAACGTCCTGACTTTC
v_gene: TRBV6-6; j_gene: TRBJ2-3; abundance: -; d_gene: TRBD2; len: 16; CDR3aa: CASSYPKAGGADTQYF; CDR3nt: TGTGCCAGCAGTTACCCAAAAGCGGGAGGTGCAGATACGCAGTATTTT
v_gene: TRBV5-4; j_gene: TRBJ2-1; abundance: -; d_gene: -; len: 16; CDR3aa: CASSARLESSYNEQFF; CDR3nt: TGTGCCAGCAGCGCGCGACTAGAAAGCTCCTACAATGAGCAGTTCTTC
v_gene: TRBV19; j_gene: TRBJ1-2; abundance: -; d_gene: TRBD1; len: 16; CDR3aa: CASYTGDGTPNYGYTF; CDR3nt: TGTGCCAGTTACACAGGGGACGGAACGCCTAACTATGGCTACACCTTC
v_gene: TRBV5-1; j_gene: TRBJ2-2; abundance: -; d_gene: -; len: 16; CDR3aa: CASSLGQVTNTGELFF; CDR3nt: TGCGCCAGCAGCTTGGGGCAGGTCACGAACACCGGGGAGCTGTTTTTT
v_gene: TRBV11-2; j_gene: TRBJ2-2; abundance: -; d_gene: TRBD2; len: 14; CDR3aa: CASSWTSGGGELFF; CDR3nt: TGTGCCAGCAGCTGGACTAGCGGTGGCGGGGAGCTGTTTTTT
v_gene: TRBV4-1; j_gene: TRBJ2-2; abundance: -; d_gene: -; len: 17; CDR3aa: CASSPSPSKGRTGELFF; CDR3nt: TGCGCCAGCAGCCCTTCCCCTTCTAAGGGGCGAACCGGGGAGCTGTTTTTT
v_gene: TRBV7-8; j_gene: TRBJ2-7; abundance: -; d_gene: TRBD1; len: 15; CDR3aa: CASSQPGQGYYEQYF; CDR3nt: TGTGCCAGCAGTCAGCCGGGACAGGGCTACTACGAGCAGTACTTC
v_gene: TRBV5-1; j_gene: TRBJ2-5; abundance: -; d_gene: TRBD1; len: 15; CDR3aa: CASSTAGTERETQYF; CDR3nt: TGCGCCAGCAGCACAGCCGGGACAGAAAGGGAGACCCAGTACTTC
v_gene: TRBV5-1; j_gene: TRBJ1-1; abundance: -; d_gene: TRBD1; len: 17; CDR3aa: CASSPSFNAGGATEAFF; CDR3nt: TGCGCCAGCAGCCCAAGCTTTAATGCAGGGGGCGCCACTGAAGCTTTCTTT
v_gene: TRBV4-1; j_gene: TRBJ2-1; abundance: -; d_gene: TRBD2; len: 16; CDR3aa: CASSSGPSGVYNEQFF; CDR3nt: TGCGCCAGCAGCTCCGGCCCCAGCGGGGTGTACAATGAGCAGTTCTTC
v_gene: TRBV28; j_gene: TRBJ1-2; abundance: -; d_gene: TRBD1; len: 13; CDR3aa: CASSPGQDYGYTF; CDR3nt: TGTGCCAGCAGTCCAGGACAGGACTATGGCTACACCTTC
v_gene: TRBV2; j_gene: TRBJ2-7; abundance: -; d_gene: TRBD1; len: 11; CDR3aa: CASRTGVEQYF; CDR3nt: TGTGCCAGCAGAACAGGGGTAGAGCAGTACTTC
v_gene: TRBV5-4; j_gene: TRBJ2-7; abundance: -; d_gene: TRBD2; len: 14; CDR3aa: CASSLLLAGGEQYF; CDR3nt: TGTGCCAGCAGCTTGCTCCTAGCGGGAGGCGAGCAGTACTTC
v_gene: TRBV25-1; j_gene: TRBJ1-2; abundance: -; d_gene: TRBD1; len: 17; CDR3aa: CASSESGQARSNYGYTF; CDR3nt: TGTGCCAGCAGTGAATCCGGACAGGCACGGAGTAACTATGGCTACACCTTC
v_gene: TRBV18; j_gene: TRBJ2-1; abundance: -; d_gene: TRBD2; len: 16; CDR3aa: CASSLSTSGGNNEQFF; CDR3nt: TGTGCCAGCTCACTTTCGACTAGCGGGGGAAACAATGAGCAGTTCTTC
v_gene: TRBV23-1; j_gene: TRBJ1-1; abundance: -; d_gene: TRBD1; len: 14; CDR3aa: CASSRPYRQGEAFF; CDR3nt: TGCGCCAGCAGTCGTCCTTACCGACAGGGAGAAGCTTTCTTT
v_gene: TRBV5-1; j_gene: TRBJ2-2; abundance: -; d_gene: -; len: 14; CDR3aa: CASSLGASTGELFF; CDR3nt: TGCGCCAGCAGCTTGGGTGCGTCCACCGGGGAGCTGTTTTTT
v_gene: TRBV30; j_gene: TRBJ1-2; abundance: -; d_gene: TRBD1; len: 14; CDR3aa: CACLWTGGVYGYTF; CDR3nt: TGTGCCTGTTTGTGGACAGGGGGCGTCTATGGCTACACCTTC
v_gene: TRBV28; j_gene: TRBJ2-2; abundance: -; d_gene: TRBD2; len: 14; CDR3aa: CASRLAVNTGELFF; CDR3nt: TGTGCCAGCAGGCTAGCGGTTAACACCGGGGAGCTGTTTTTT
v_gene: TRBV9; j_gene: TRBJ2-7; abundance: -; d_gene: -; len: 15; CDR3aa: CASSVSGDTAYEQYF; CDR3nt: TGTGCCAGCAGCGTATCGGGAGACACCGCCTACGAGCAGTACTTC
v_gene: TRBV27; j_gene: TRBJ2-3; abundance: -; d_gene: TRBD2; len: 18; CDR3aa: CASSLLGRGGTATDTQYF; CDR3nt: TGTGCCAGCAGTTTATTAGGGCGGGGGGGTACCGCGACAGATACGCAGTATTTT
v_gene: TRBV15; j_gene: TRBJ2-5; abundance: once; d_gene: -; len: 14; CDR3aa: CATSTRGSLETQYF; CDR3nt: TGTGCCACCAGCACCAGAGGTAGTTTGGAGACCCAGTACTTC
v_gene: TRBV5-1; j_gene: TRBJ2-1; abundance: -; d_gene: -; len: 15; CDR3aa: CASSLGLVGDNEQFF; CDR3nt: TGCGCCAGCAGCTTGGGACTAGTAGGGGACAATGAGCAGTTCTTC
v_gene: TRBV21-1; j_gene: TRBJ1-1; abundance: few; d_gene: -; len: 13; CDR3aa: CRDRDRANTEAFF; CDR3nt: TGCCGGGACCGGGACAGGGCAAACACTGAAGCTTTCTTT